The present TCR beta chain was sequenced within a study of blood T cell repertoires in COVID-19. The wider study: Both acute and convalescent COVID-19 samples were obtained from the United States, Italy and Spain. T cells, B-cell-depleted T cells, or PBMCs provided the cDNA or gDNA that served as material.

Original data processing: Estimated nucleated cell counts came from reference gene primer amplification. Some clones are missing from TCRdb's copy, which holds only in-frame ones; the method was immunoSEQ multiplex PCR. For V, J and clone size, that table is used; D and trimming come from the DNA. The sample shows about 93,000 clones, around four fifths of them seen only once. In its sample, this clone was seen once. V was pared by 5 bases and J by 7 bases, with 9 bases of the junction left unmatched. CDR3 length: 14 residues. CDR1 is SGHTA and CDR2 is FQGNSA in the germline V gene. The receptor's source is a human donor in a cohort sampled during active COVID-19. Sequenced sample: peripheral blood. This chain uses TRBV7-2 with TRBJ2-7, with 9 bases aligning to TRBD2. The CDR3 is CASSPQPGLAEQYF. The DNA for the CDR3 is TGTGCCAGCAGCCCTCAACCGGGACTAGCAGAGCAGTACTTC.